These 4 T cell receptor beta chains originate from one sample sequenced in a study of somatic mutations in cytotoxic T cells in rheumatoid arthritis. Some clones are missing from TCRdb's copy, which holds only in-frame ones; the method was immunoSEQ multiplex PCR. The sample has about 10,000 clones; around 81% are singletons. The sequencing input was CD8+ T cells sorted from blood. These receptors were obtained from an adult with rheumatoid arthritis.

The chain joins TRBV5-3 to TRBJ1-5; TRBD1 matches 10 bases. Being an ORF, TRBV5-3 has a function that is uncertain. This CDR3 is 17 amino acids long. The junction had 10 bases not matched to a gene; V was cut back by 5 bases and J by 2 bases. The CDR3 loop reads CARRGDRGRLGNQPQHF. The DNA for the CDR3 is TGTGCCAGAAGGGGAGACAGGGGGCGGTTGGGCAATCAGCCCCAGCATTTT.

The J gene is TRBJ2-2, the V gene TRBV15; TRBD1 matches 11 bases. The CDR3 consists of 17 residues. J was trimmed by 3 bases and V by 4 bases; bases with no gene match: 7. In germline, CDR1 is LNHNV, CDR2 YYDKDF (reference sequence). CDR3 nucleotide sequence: TGTGCCACCAGCATACGGACAGGGGGCACCGACACCGGGGAGCTGTTTTTT. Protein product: CATSIRTGGTDTGELFF.

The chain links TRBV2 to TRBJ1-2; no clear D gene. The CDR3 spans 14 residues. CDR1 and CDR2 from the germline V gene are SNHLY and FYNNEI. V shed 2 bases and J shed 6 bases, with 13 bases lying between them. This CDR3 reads CASSEREFLDGYTF. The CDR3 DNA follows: TGTGCCAGCAGTGAAAGGGAATTCTTGGATGGCTACACCTTC.

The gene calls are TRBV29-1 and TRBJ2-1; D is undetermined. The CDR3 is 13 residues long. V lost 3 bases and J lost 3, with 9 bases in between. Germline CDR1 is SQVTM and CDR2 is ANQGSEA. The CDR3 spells CSVDRAGYNEQFF. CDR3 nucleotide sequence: TGCAGCGTTGATCGGGCAGGCTACAATGAGCAGTTCTTC.